A selection of T cell receptor beta chains follows, all from one sample in a study of blood T cell repertoires in COVID-19. The data were produced by immunoSEQ multiplex PCR, yet TCRdb's version contains in-frame clones alone and is incomplete. The repertoire has about 240,000 clones, roughly 86% of them found once; the top ten carry less than 4%. The sample comprised peripheral blood. All receptors derive from a woman aged 25 to 39 who had recovered from COVID-19. The CDR3 runs from the conserved cysteine through the conserved F or W. A D gene is named only where the DNA matches it firmly. Rows may omit the clone size; those that give it use once, few, many or a size class.

J gene: TRBJ2-3
V gene: TRBV9
clone size: once
D gene: NA
CDR3 protein: CASSPRTGGARTDTQYF

J gene: TRBJ1-3
V gene: TRBV27
clone size: NA
D gene: TRBD1
CDR3 protein: CASGFQGEPGNTIYF

J gene: TRBJ2-2
V gene: TRBV18
clone size: NA
D gene: NA
CDR3 protein: CASSPRQGSHGELFF

J gene: TRBJ1-2
V gene: TRBV29-1
clone size: NA
D gene: NA
CDR3 protein: CSVEARANKYGYTF

J gene: TRBJ2-6
V gene: TRBV7-6
clone size: NA
D gene: NA
CDR3 protein: CASSPDRISGANVLTF

J gene: TRBJ1-2
V gene: TRBV11-2
clone size: NA
D gene: NA
CDR3 protein: CASSLIGETSYTF

J gene: TRBJ2-3
V gene: TRBV3-1/TRBV3-2
clone size: NA
D gene: NA
CDR3 protein: CASSRGVDRGDTQYF

J gene: TRBJ2-7
V gene: TRBV6-5
clone size: NA
D gene: TRBD2
CDR3 protein: CASSYFQRGRSYEQYF

J gene: TRBJ1-5
V gene: TRBV4-2
clone size: NA
D gene: TRBD1
CDR3 protein: CASSRTGTGGSGNQPQHF

J gene: TRBJ2-1
V gene: TRBV15
clone size: NA
D gene: NA
CDR3 protein: CATSRRLYEQFF

J gene: TRBJ1-3
V gene: TRBV5-4
clone size: few
D gene: NA
CDR3 protein: CASSGGGAGTSGNTIYF

J gene: TRBJ2-3
V gene: TRBV6-1
clone size: NA
D gene: TRBD2
CDR3 protein: CASSEAGGIPTDTQYF

J gene: TRBJ1-1
V gene: TRBV5-4
clone size: NA
D gene: NA
CDR3 protein: CASSFGTTGQNTEAFF

J gene: TRBJ2-1
V gene: TRBV29-1
clone size: NA
D gene: TRBD1
CDR3 protein: CSVDQGAAEQFF

J gene: TRBJ2-5
V gene: TRBV6-6
clone size: few
D gene: NA
CDR3 protein: CASSYGRVPQETQYF

J gene: TRBJ2-3
V gene: TRBV2
clone size: NA
D gene: NA
CDR3 protein: CASTRGGQADTQYF

J gene: TRBJ2-7
V gene: TRBV15
clone size: NA
D gene: TRBD2
CDR3 protein: CATSRDGTSGAEQYF

J gene: TRBJ2-2
V gene: TRBV4-2
clone size: NA
D gene: TRBD2
CDR3 protein: CASSLRGSTSGGTGELFF

J gene: TRBJ1-4
V gene: TRBV7-5
clone size: NA
D gene: NA
CDR3 protein: CARSQTGTGDEKLFF

J gene: TRBJ2-3
V gene: TRBV4-2
clone size: NA
D gene: TRBD2
CDR3 protein: CASSQVMGRGGTDTQYF

J gene: TRBJ1-5
V gene: TRBV12-3/TRBV12-4
clone size: NA
D gene: NA
CDR3 protein: CASSFGGGQPQHF

J gene: TRBJ1-2
V gene: TRBV6-5
clone size: NA
D gene: NA
CDR3 protein: CASRSYTGHGYTF

J gene: TRBJ2-1
V gene: TRBV12-3/TRBV12-4
clone size: NA
D gene: NA
CDR3 protein: CASSLAGGLVKFF

J gene: TRBJ2-3
V gene: TRBV3-1/TRBV3-2
clone size: NA
D gene: TRBD2
CDR3 protein: CASSTGGLSTDTQYF

J gene: TRBJ1-5
V gene: TRBV10-2
clone size: NA
D gene: TRBD1
CDR3 protein: CASSGQGASDQPQHF

J gene: TRBJ1-2
V gene: TRBV2
clone size: NA
D gene: NA
CDR3 protein: CASSARGKGSNYGYTF

J gene: TRBJ1-6
V gene: TRBV6-1
clone size: NA
D gene: NA
CDR3 protein: CASTQVSNSPLHF

J gene: TRBJ2-5
V gene: TRBV12-3/TRBV12-4
clone size: NA
D gene: NA
CDR3 protein: CASSPKETQYF

J gene: TRBJ1-2
V gene: TRBV2
clone size: NA
D gene: NA
CDR3 protein: CASSDGGEYGYTF

J gene: TRBJ2-2
V gene: TRBV9
clone size: NA
D gene: NA
CDR3 protein: CASSAHFDTGELFF

J gene: TRBJ1-1
V gene: TRBV12-3/TRBV12-4
clone size: NA
D gene: NA
CDR3 protein: CASSLAGEAFF

J gene: TRBJ1-5
V gene: TRBV5-6
clone size: NA
D gene: NA
CDR3 protein: CASSLGGGSNQPQHF

J gene: TRBJ2-2
V gene: TRBV5-1
clone size: NA
D gene: NA
CDR3 protein: CASSDLRGGELFF

J gene: TRBJ2-1
V gene: TRBV5-4
clone size: NA
D gene: TRBD1
CDR3 protein: CASSLLTGGNEQFF

J gene: TRBJ2-7
V gene: TRBV19
clone size: NA
D gene: TRBD1
CDR3 protein: CASSWTGNYEQYF

J gene: TRBJ1-4
V gene: TRBV5-4
clone size: NA
D gene: NA
CDR3 protein: CASSLIAKGEKLFF

J gene: TRBJ1-2
V gene: TRBV10-3
clone size: NA
D gene: NA
CDR3 protein: CAISEPGGGKVGYTF

J gene: TRBJ2-5
V gene: TRBV2
clone size: NA
D gene: NA
CDR3 protein: CASSDALARETQYF

J gene: TRBJ2-3
V gene: TRBV18
clone size: NA
D gene: NA
CDR3 protein: CASSLKETTDTQYF

J gene: TRBJ2-5
V gene: TRBV19
clone size: NA
D gene: NA
CDR3 protein: CASSIAGTIQETQYF

J gene: TRBJ1-2
V gene: TRBV29-1
clone size: NA
D gene: NA
CDR3 protein: CSVEAGIGYGYTF

J gene: TRBJ1-4
V gene: TRBV10-3
clone size: once
D gene: TRBD1
CDR3 protein: CAIGQGDEKLFF

J gene: TRBJ2-5
V gene: TRBV5-1
clone size: NA
D gene: TRBD2
CDR3 protein: CASSKTSGGIGETQYF

J gene: TRBJ2-3
V gene: TRBV18
clone size: NA
D gene: TRBD1
CDR3 protein: CASSPPGTVSTDTQYF

J gene: TRBJ2-7
V gene: TRBV9
clone size: NA
D gene: NA
CDR3 protein: CASSVTTGYEQYF

J gene: TRBJ1-4
V gene: TRBV15
clone size: NA
D gene: NA
CDR3 protein: CATSRSVYREDEKLFF

J gene: TRBJ2-7
V gene: TRBV5-1
clone size: NA
D gene: NA
CDR3 protein: CASSNRGSYEQYF

J gene: TRBJ2-1
V gene: TRBV23-1
clone size: NA
D gene: NA
CDR3 protein: CASSQEGQGGYNEQFF

J gene: TRBJ2-5
V gene: TRBV12-3/TRBV12-4
clone size: NA
D gene: TRBD2
CDR3 protein: CASRGTSGETQYF

J gene: TRBJ2-5
V gene: TRBV30
clone size: NA
D gene: NA
CDR3 protein: CAWKMADRYQETQYF